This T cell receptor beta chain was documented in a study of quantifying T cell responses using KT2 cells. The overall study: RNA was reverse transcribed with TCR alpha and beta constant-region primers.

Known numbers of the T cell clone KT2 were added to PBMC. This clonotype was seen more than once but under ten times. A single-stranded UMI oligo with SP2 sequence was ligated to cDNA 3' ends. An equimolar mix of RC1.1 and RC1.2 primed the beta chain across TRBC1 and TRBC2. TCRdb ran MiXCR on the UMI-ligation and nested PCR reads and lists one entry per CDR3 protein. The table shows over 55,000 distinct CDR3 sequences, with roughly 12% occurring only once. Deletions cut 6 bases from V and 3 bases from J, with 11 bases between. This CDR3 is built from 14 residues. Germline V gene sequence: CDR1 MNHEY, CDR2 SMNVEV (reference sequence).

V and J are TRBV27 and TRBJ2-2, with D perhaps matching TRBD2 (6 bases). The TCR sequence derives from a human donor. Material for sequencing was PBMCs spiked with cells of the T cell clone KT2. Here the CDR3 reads CASSPLAYTGELFF. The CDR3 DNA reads TGTGCCAGCAGCCCACTAGCATACACCGGGGAGCTGTTTTTT.